The 23 T cell receptor beta chains presented below share a single source sample, sequenced in a study of T cells in Graves' hyperthyroidism and ophthalmopathy. TCR beta CDR3 sequences were amplified from RNA transcripts. The HTBI primer set drove a first-round RT-PCR of the TCR CDR3. MiXCR, run by TCRdb on the multiplex PCR reads, gives a single entry per CDR3 protein. Among approximately 300,000 distinct CDR3 sequences, approximately 15% were seen once, and the ten largest hold around 34%. The sequencing sample was made of blood. These receptors were taken from a man aged 25 to 40 with Graves' hyperthyroidism.

About this clonotype itself: A junction boundary mismatches the germline segment, possibly from a read error. The chain combines TRBV10-3 with TRBJ2-7; D gene unclear. CDR1 and CDR2 from the germline V gene are ENHRY and SYGVKD. CDR3 length: 13 amino acids. As DNA, the CDR3 is TGTGTCATCAGCGTAGACGGGCAGGTCGAGCAGTACTTC. It translates to CVISVDGQVEQYF.

The chain uses TRBV4-1 and TRBJ2-6, with 10 bases identical to TRBD2. Germline trimming cut 4 bases from V and 0 bases from J; bases unmatched to any gene: 9. The CDR3 totals 19 residues. CDR1 is MGHRA, CDR2 YSYEKL, per germline. The DNA of the CDR3 is TGCGCCAGCAGCCGGTTTGGACTAGCGGTAATCTCTGGGGCCAACGTCCTGACTTTC. Its protein product is CASSRFGLAVISGANVLTF.

This clonotype has ten or more counts. V is TRBV5-1 and J is TRBJ2-1; 8 nucleotides match TRBD1. CDR3 length: 15 residues. V trimming: 4 bases; J trimming: 0 bases; junction bases outside the gene matches: 3. Germline CDR1 reads SGHRS; CDR2 reads YFSETQ. CDR3 sequence reads: CASSLTGGSYNEQFF. CDR3 nucleotides: TGCGCCAGCAGCCTAACAGGGGGCTCCTACAATGAGCAGTTCTTC.

This clonotype was seen many times. The chain has TRBV18 and TRBJ1-1, with D maybe TRBD1 (6 bases). CDR1 is KGHSH and CDR2 is LQKENI in the germline V gene. The CDR3 contains 14 residues. V was pared by 4 bases and J by 2 bases, with 11 bases between. The CDR3: CASSQFGGNTEAFF. CDR3 coding DNA: TGTGCCAGCTCACAGTTCGGGGGCAACACTGAAGCTTTCTTT.

This clonotype was seen a handful of times. V and J are TRBV3-1 and TRBJ1-3; weak D call: TRBD1 (6 bases). Germline-derived CDR1 and CDR2 are LGHDT and YNNKEL (reference sequence). Trimming left V 6 bases short and J 0 bases short, with 15 bases between. There are 16 residues in the CDR3. In DNA form, the CDR3 reads TGTGCCAGCAGAAGCACAGGGTACTTCTCTGGAAACACCATATATTTT. This codes for CASRSTGYFSGNTIYF.

This chain links TRBV19 with TRBJ1-4; the D is unclear. This CDR3 has 15 amino acids. The germline V and J ends were trimmed by 6 bases and 7 bases, with 18 bases remaining between them. CDR1 is LNHDA and CDR2 is SQIVND in the germline V gene (reference sequence). CDR3 DNA: TGTGCCAGTAGCCCTCCCGGGGATCGGGGTGAAAAACTGTTTTTT. Protein: CASSPPGDRGEKLFF.

The chain joins TRBV5-1 to TRBJ2-4; D perhaps matches TRBD2 (6 bases). The CDR3 spans 12 residues. The germline gives CDR1 SGHRS, CDR2 YFSETQ. V was pared by 7 bases and J by 9 bases, with 14 bases between. The CDR3 sequence: CASRGGGPIQYF. The DNA for the CDR3 is TGCGCCAGCCGGGGAGGCGGGCCCATTCAGTACTTC.

A few counts support this clonotype. The chain carries TRBV15 and TRBJ1-1, with 7 bases fitting TRBD1. J was trimmed by 4 bases and V by 0 bases; bases with no gene match: 8. The CDR3 extends over 16 amino acids. Germline V gene lookup returns CDR1 LNHNV and CDR2 YYDKDF (reference sequence). The CDR3 here is CATSRDLGQPGTEAFF. As DNA, the CDR3 is TGTGCCACCAGCAGAGATCTGGGACAGCCTGGCACTGAAGCTTTCTTT.

This clonotype was seen more than once but under ten times. The chain joins TRBV18 to TRBJ2-3; 9 bases are shared with TRBD2. CDR3 length equals 18 residues. In germline, CDR1 is KGHSH, CDR2 LQKENI. The V segment lost 2 bases and the J segment 1 base; nucleotides outside the gene matches: 10. The CDR3: CASSPRGSGRFGTDTQYF. In DNA form, the CDR3 reads TGTGCCAGCTCACCAAGGGGTAGCGGGAGATTTGGCACAGATACGCAGTATTTT.

CDR3 DNA sequence: TGTGCCACCAGTGATTTCCCGGGACTAGCGGGAGGCGGAGAAGAGACCCAGTACTTC. Protein sequence: CATSDFPGLAGGGEETQYF. This chain links TRBV24-1 with TRBJ2-5, with 15 positions matching TRBD2. Germline CDR1 reads KGHDR; CDR2 reads SFDVKD. V was pared by 1 base and J by 3 bases, with 8 bases of the junction left unmatched. The CDR3 has 19 amino acids.

The sample holds a few counts of this clonotype. The CDR3 here is CASSLRGVYRGLGTGELFF. The CDR3 DNA follows: TGTGCCAGCAGCTTACGCGGGGTGTACAGGGGGCTGGGGACCGGGGAGCTGTTTTTT. V and J are TRBV7-2 and TRBJ2-2, with TRBD1 matching over 9 bases. Trimming at V came to 2 bases and at J to 5 bases, leaving 15 bases not matched to a gene. The germline CDR1 and CDR2 sequences are SGHTA and FQGNSA. The CDR3 length is 19 residues.

With regard to this clonotype: It may be a read error: a sequence one base away is much more abundant. The chain employs TRBV7-6 and TRBJ2-1, with D perhaps matching TRBD1 (5 bases). The CDR3 runs 15 residues. Germline V gene data show CDR1 as SGHVS and CDR2 as FNYEAQ. This CDR3 reads CAGSQTGAPEDEQFF. The CDR3 coding sequence is TGTGCCGGCAGCCAAACTGGGGCCCCGGAAGATGAGCAGTTCTTC.

This clonotype was detected ten times or more. V gene TRBV5-1 combines with J gene TRBJ2-3; TRBD2 agrees at 7 bases. Trimming at V came to 2 bases and at J to 4 bases, leaving 4 bases not matched to a gene. Germline loops: CDR1 SGHRS, CDR2 YFSETQ. CDR3 length equals 14 residues. The CDR3 sequence is CASSLQRGSDTQYF. The DNA of the CDR3 is TGCGCCAGCAGCTTACAGCGGGGTTCAGATACGCAGTATTTT.

J is TRBJ2-7 and V is TRBV29-1, with D perhaps assigned TRBD1 or TRBD2 (5 bases each). Germline CDR1 and CDR2: SQVTM and ANQGSEA. V was clipped by 2 bases and J by 2 bases, with 10 bases between them. The CDR3 spans 13 residues. The CDR3 sequence is CSVEMQGPYEQYF. The CDR3 DNA is TGCAGCGTTGAAATGCAGGGACCCTACGAGCAGTACTTC.

This chain links TRBV2 with TRBJ2-5; TRBD1 or TRBD2 may be the D gene (5 bases each). The ends were cut back, 6 bases at V and 5 bases at J, with 13 bases in the middle. This CDR3 is 13 amino acids long. The germline gives CDR1 SNHLY, CDR2 FYNNEI. The CDR3 bases are TGTGCCAGCAGAAAGGTTGGGGACGAGACCCAGTACTTC. It codes for CASRKVGDETQYF.

This clonotype was recorded at least ten times. CDR3 residues: CASGARRGDPEQYF. The CDR3 DNA is TGTGCCAGCGGGGCCCGGCGGGGGGACCCCGAGCAGTACTTC. The V gene is TRBV2, the J gene TRBJ2-7; TRBD2 matches at 8 bases. The CDR3 is 14 amino acids. The ends lost 8 bases at V and 6 bases at J; junction bases unmatched: 12. Germline V gene lookup returns CDR1 SNHLY and CDR2 FYNNEI.

Comments on this clonotype: Given a much more abundant clone one base away, this may be a read error. The genes are TRBV7-9 and TRBJ2-1; TRBD2 aligns across 13 bases. Germline lookup yields CDR1 SEHNR and CDR2 FQNEAQ (reference sequence). CDR3 length: 14 residues. Trimming took 5 bases from V and 12 from J; bases not matched to a gene: 7. CDR3 sequence: CASSLGLAGEPQFF. In nucleotides, the CDR3 is TGTGCCAGCAGCCTAGGACTAGCGGGAGAACCGCAGTTCTTC.

The chain combines TRBV7-8 with TRBJ2-6, with 10 nucleotides matching TRBD1. V dropped 4 bases and J dropped 4; count of bases not matched to a gene: 7. This CDR3 has 17 residues. CDR1 and CDR2 from the germline V gene are SGHVS and FQNEAQ. CDR3 DNA sequence: TGTGCCAGCAGCTCCGGGACAGGGGACTGGGGGGCCAACGTCCTGACTTTC. This encodes CASSSGTGDWGANVLTF.

This clonotype showed up many times. The chain couples TRBV20-1 to TRBJ2-7, with 8 positions matching TRBD1. Germline-derived CDR1 and CDR2 are DFQATT and SNEGSKA (reference sequence). This CDR3 spans 14 amino acids. V shed 0 bases and J 5 bases; nucleotides not matched to a gene: 6. CDR3 loop: CSARDIGQGDEQYF. Written as DNA, the CDR3 is TGCAGTGCTAGAGATATCGGACAGGGCGACGAGCAGTACTTC.

The V gene is TRBV6-2 or TRBV6-3, the J gene TRBJ2-4; 9 positions match TRBD1. Germline-derived CDR1 and CDR2 are MNHEY and SVGEGT. There are 13 residues in the CDR3. The ends lost 7 bases at V and 8 bases at J; junction bases unmatched: 6. Here the CDR3 DNA reads TGTGCCAGCAACCCGGGACAGGGCTACATTCAGTACTTC. Translated, it gives CASNPGQGYIQYF.

This clonotype was found many times. V usage is TRBV7-8 and J usage is TRBJ2-1, with no clear D. Trimming pared 1 base from V and 6 bases from J, leaving 7 bases between. CDR3 length: 13 residues. Germline V gives CDR1 SGHVS, CDR2 FQNEAQ. The CDR3 is CASSLDARNEQFF. For the CDR3, the DNA is TGTGCCAGCAGCTTAGACGCCCGCAATGAGCAGTTCTTC.

This clonotype was seen only a few times. V usage is TRBV7-9 and J usage is TRBJ2-3, with a tentative D call TRBD2 (6 bases). V lost 3 bases, J lost 1 base, and 14 bases lay in between. Germline V gives CDR1 SEHNR, CDR2 FQNEAQ (reference sequence). The length of the CDR3 is 16 residues. Written as DNA, the CDR3 is TGTGCCAGCAGCTTGGAGGCGGGACCTGGCACAGATACGCAGTATTTT. Amino acid sequence: CASSLEAGPGTDTQYF.

As concerns this clonotype: Since a much larger clone is just one base distant, this may be a read error. The chain combines TRBV30 with TRBJ1-1; D unclear. Trimming cost V 0 bases and J 8 bases, with 10 bases left between them. Germline V lookup: CDR1 GTSNPN, CDR2 SVGIG (reference sequence). The CDR3 runs 12 residues. The CDR3 DNA reads as TGTGCCTGGAGTGTAGGATCGAGGGAAGCTTTCTTT. It specifies CAWSVGSREAFF.